A selection of T cell receptor beta chains follows, all from one sample in a study of cytomegalovirus exposure and HLA in healthy donors. Sequencing used immunoSEQ multiplex PCR; TCRdb keeps in-frame clones, though not all of them. Its table lists 150,000 to 200,000 clones. Sequenced: PBMCs. The receptors come from a woman aged 60 to 75 in good health and CMV-seronegative. Each CDR3 is given with its conserved first and last residue. Fields, in order: CDR3 DNA, CDR3 protein, V gene, D gene, J gene. The D gene is left open where the match is weak.

TGTGCCACCAGCAGAGGCCGGGAGACCCAGTACTTC CATSRGRETQYF TRBV15 - TRBJ2-5
TGTGCCAGCAGCCCCGGGGGGGGAGGGCCGTACGAGCAGTACTTC CASSPGGGGPYEQYF TRBV7-6 TRBD2 TRBJ2-7
TGTGCCATCAGCGCGGACAGGGACACCGGGGAGCTGTTTTTT CAISADRDTGELFF TRBV10-3 TRBD1 TRBJ2-2
TGTGCCAGCAGCGTGGAGACAGGGCTTCTCACAGATACGCAGTATTTT CASSVETGLLTDTQYF TRBV9 TRBD1 TRBJ2-3
TGTGCCAGCAACGCGCCGGGAGGTGTCTATGGCTACACCTTC CASNAPGGVYGYTF TRBV9 - TRBJ1-2
TGCGCCAGCAGGTCCGGGACAGGTTCCTACGAGCAGTACTTC CASRSGTGSYEQYF TRBV5-1 TRBD1 TRBJ2-7
TGTGCCATCAGTGAGTCTAGGGACTACTACAATGAGCAGTTCTTC CAISESRDYYNEQFF TRBV10-3 TRBD2 TRBJ2-1
TGCGCCAGCAGCCCACGGACAGGGGGTAGTCACAATGAGCAGTTCTTC CASSPRTGGSHNEQFF TRBV5-1 TRBD1 TRBJ2-1
TGTGCCAGCACTCCCAGGGGGCCTAACTATGGCTACACCTTC CASTPRGPNYGYTF TRBV6-1 TRBD1 TRBJ1-2
TGTGCCAGCAGCGTAGGGGGGGGGACTAGAGCAGATACGCAGTATTTT CASSVGGGTRADTQYF TRBV9 TRBD2 TRBJ2-3
TGTGCCAGCTCACCACCGGGACAGGGGATCACTGAAGCTTTCTTT CASSPPGQGITEAFF TRBV18 TRBD1 TRBJ1-1
TGTGCCAGCAGCCAACGAGGGAACACTGAAGCTTTCTTT CASSQRGNTEAFF TRBV7-2 - TRBJ1-1
TGTGCCAGCAGTTACGCGACTACCGTCGAGCAGTTCTTC CASSYATTVEQFF TRBV6-5 - TRBJ2-1
TGTGCCAGCAGTGAGGGGGGGGCTAATGAAAAACTGTTTTTT CASSEGGANEKLFF TRBV2 - TRBJ1-4
TGTGCCGCCCCACGGGACTTGGGCAATGAGCAGTTCTTC CAAPRDLGNEQFF TRBV30 - TRBJ2-1
TGTGCCAGCAGTTTCAACAGGGAAGTGTTTGGCTACACCTTC CASSFNREVFGYTF TRBV27 - TRBJ1-2
TGTGCCAGCAGTTTAGGACAGGGAGGCTATGGCTACACCTTC CASSLGQGGYGYTF TRBV27 TRBD1 TRBJ1-2
TGTGCCAGCAGCGTAGGGGGCGCGGCCCGTAATGAAAAACTGTTTTTT CASSVGGAARNEKLFF TRBV9 - TRBJ1-4
TGTGCTAGTGGTTTCCAGGGGGTGGGGGAAAAACTGTTTTTT CASGFQGVGEKLFF TRBV12-5 TRBD1 TRBJ1-4
TGCGCCAGCAGCCAAAGGGGGACACCAAACACTGAAGCTTTCTTT CASSQRGTPNTEAFF TRBV4-1 - TRBJ1-1
TGTGTCAGAAGCCAGGGGAGCCCTCACTCTCCGGATCAGCCCCAGCATTTT CVRSQGSPHSPDQPQHF TRBV7-5 - TRBJ1-5
TGTGCCAGCAGCTTAGCCGGGACTAGAAGCTACAATGAGCAGTTCTTC CASSLAGTRSYNEQFF TRBV7-2 TRBD2 TRBJ2-1
TGTGCCAGCAGCTTCGGACCCGGGGGTCCCGGGGAGCTGTTTTTT CASSFGPGGPGELFF TRBV5-4 - TRBJ2-2